The source of this TCR beta chain is a study of cytomegalovirus exposure and HLA in healthy donors. Both 60 Vbeta primers and 13 Jbeta primers went into the PCR. Generated by immunoSEQ multiplex PCR, the TCRdb table keeps only in-frame clones and is missing some. This table has about 180,000 clones, 84% appearing once. The source material was PBMCs. The receptor comes from a girl aged 5-17 years in good health and CMV-seropositive.

CDR3 sequence reads: CAISDPGTGSDYGYTF. CDR3 DNA: TGTGCCATCAGTGACCCCGGGACAGGGTCGGACTATGGCTACACCTTC. The chain links TRBV10-3 to TRBJ1-2; 9 bases match TRBD1. CDR3 length: 16 residues. Germline-derived CDR1 and CDR2 are ENHRY and SYGVKD. Trimming took 3 bases from V and 3 from J; bases not matched to a gene: 8.